The 21 T cell receptor beta chains given below trace back to one sample, sequenced in a study of graft-versus-host responses after intestinal transplantation. TCRdb's copy holds only in-frame clones and misses some; the assay was immunoSEQ multiplex PCR. This table holds approximately 46,000 clones, approximately 84% found once. Their recognized antigens are unknown. This specimen was unstimulated CD4+ T cells sorted from spleen or lymph node cells, taken before transplant. The receptors come from a human donor who was the organ donor for an intestinal transplant.

This clone was detected once. The chain links TRBV25-1 to TRBJ2-3, with D maybe TRBD2 (6 bases). This CDR3 is built from 14 residues. With 6 bases removed from V and 8 bases from J, the gap between germline ends came to 18 bases. CDR1 MGHDK and CDR2 SYGVNS come from the germline V gene. The CDR3 nucleotides are TGTGCCAGCAGGCCAAGTACGGGGGATGTTACGCAGTATTTT. This sequence encodes CASRPSTGDVTQYF. Drawing the rest from reference TRBV25-1 and TRBJ2-3, the complete variable domain is EADIYQTPRYLVIGTGKKITLECSQTMGHDKMYWYQQDPGMELHLIHYSYGVNSTEKGDLSSESTVSRIRTEHFPLTLESARPSHTSQYLCASRPSTGDVTQYFGPGTRLTVL.

Points on this clone: At the DNA level, this CDR3 is encoded by other sequences in the same sample as well. This sequence joins TRBV10-3 and TRBJ1-2, with 8 bases that match TRBD1. The length of the CDR3 is 15 residues. Germline values: CDR1 ENHRY, CDR2 SYGVKD. The trim removed 4 bases at V and 8 bases at J, leaving 12 bases unmatched. CDR3 sequence (DNA): TGTGCCATCAGTGGTATTACCGGGACAGGTCCCGGCTACACCTTC. Translating it yields CAISGITGTGPGYTF.

This chain joins TRBV9 and TRBJ2-1, with D unresolved. V lost 0 bases to trimming and J lost 4 bases, with 2 bases between them. Germline lookup yields CDR1 SGDLS and CDR2 YYNGEE. CDR3 length: 12 residues. The CDR3 sequence is CASSVGYNEQFF. In DNA, the CDR3 is TGTGCCAGCAGCGTAGGGTACAATGAGCAGTTCTTC.

The chain links TRBV2 to TRBJ2-1, with 12 bases fitting TRBD2. Trimming took 0 bases from V and 9 from J; bases not matched to a gene: 3. Looked up from germline, CDR1 is SNHLY and CDR2 is FYNNEI. The CDR3 runs 15 residues. The DNA for the CDR3 is TGTGCCAGCAGTGAAGCCGCTAGCGGGAGGGGTGAGCAGTTCTTC. Amino acid sequence: CASSEAASGRGEQFF.

V is TRBV27 and J is TRBJ2-7; 8 bases agree with TRBD1. Germline V gene sequence: CDR1 MNHEY, CDR2 SMNVEV (reference sequence). The CDR3 covers 15 residues. The J segment lost 3 bases and the V segment lost 6 bases, leaving 10 bases of the junction unmatched. The CDR3 DNA sequence: TGTGCCAGCAGCCGCTTTACAGGGGGACGCTACGAGCAGTACTTC. This translates into CASSRFTGGRYEQYF.

The chain recombines TRBV30 with TRBJ2-1; 12 bases agree with TRBD2. The germline CDR1 and CDR2 sequences are GTSNPN and SVGIG (reference sequence). This CDR3 is built from 15 residues. V shed 1 base and J 6 bases; nucleotides not matched to a gene: 4. The CDR3, as DNA: TGTGCCTGGAGTGGGACTAGCGGGACCAGCAATGAGCAGTTCTTC. Translating gives CAWSGTSGTSNEQFF.

The chain uses TRBV7-2 and TRBJ2-7; 8 bases are a match to TRBD2. The V gene end was trimmed by 1 base and the J gene end by 3 bases; junction bases not matched to a gene: 11. This CDR3 spans 17 amino acids. CDR1 SGHTA and CDR2 FQGNSA come from the germline V gene. CDR3 amino acids: CASSLVAGSGGVYEQYF. The CDR3 DNA follows: TGTGCCAGCAGCTTAGTCGCCGGAAGCGGGGGTGTCTACGAGCAGTACTTC. Together with reference TRBV7-2 and TRBJ2-7, the CDR3 gives the full variable domain: GAGVSQSPSNKVTEKGKDVELRCDPISGHTALYWYRQSLGQGLEFLIYFQGNSAPDKSGLPSDRFSAERTGGSVSTLTIQRTQQEDSAVYLCASSLVAGSGGVYEQYFGPGTRLTVT.

This clone appeared a few times. The chain combines TRBV6-9 with TRBJ2-3; TRBD1 matches at 8 bases. V shed 5 bases, J shed 11 bases, and the junction held 3 bases outside the gene matches. The germline CDR1 and CDR2 sequences are MNHGY and SVAAGI. The CDR3 runs 11 residues. CDR3 in amino acids: CASSLQGVQYF. The CDR3 DNA is TGTGCCAGCAGTCTACAGGGGGTGCAGTATTTT.

The rearrangement joins TRBV21-1 to TRBJ1-4. TRBV21-1 is termed a pseudogene. The CDR3 contains 12 residues. This CDR3 is CASSKGGEKLFF. The CDR3 coding sequence is TGTGCCAGCAGCAAAGGAGGGGAAAAACTGTTTTTT.

The chain employs TRBV5-4 and TRBJ2-5; a possible D gene is TRBD2 (5 bases). CDR1 is SGHNT and CDR2 is YYREEE in the germline V gene (reference sequence). Trimming took 5 bases from V and 2 from J, leaving 16 bases between them. This CDR3 comprises 15 residues. DNA for the CDR3: TGTGCCAGCAGGCCTACCGTCGGACTTCAAGAGACCCAGTACTTC. Protein product: CASRPTVGLQETQYF.

The rearrangement uses TRBV5-1 and TRBJ2-5, with D possibly TRBD2 on 6 matching bases. Germline V gene data show CDR1 as SGHRS and CDR2 as YFSETQ. There are 12 residues in the CDR3. Trimming took off 4 bases at V and 4 bases at J, with 8 bases between the two ends. CDR3 DNA: TGCGCCAGCAGCCGGGGGTCAGAGACCCAGTACTTC. Translated: CASSRGSETQYF.

This clone was seen a handful of times. The chain is built from TRBV9 and TRBJ2-5; 11 bases fit TRBD1. The CDR3 runs 16 residues. Trimming removed 4 bases from V and 5 bases from J; junction bases left unmatched: 10. Germline V gene lookup returns CDR1 SGDLS and CDR2 YYNGEE. Here the CDR3 reads CASSPRTGGFGETQYF. In DNA, the CDR3 is TGTGCCAGCAGCCCTCGGACAGGGGGCTTTGGGGAGACCCAGTACTTC.

This clone was counted between two and nine times. The chain combines TRBV10-3 with TRBJ1-5; the D gene is possibly TRBD1 (5 bases). The CDR3 has 16 amino acids. The V and J ends lost 0 bases and 0 bases respectively, with 9 bases between them. Germline-derived CDR1 and CDR2 are ENHRY and SYGVKD. CDR3 nucleotides: TGTGCCATCAGTGAGTCCCGGGGGGTTAGCAATCAGCCCCAGCATTTT. Amino acid sequence: CAISESRGVSNQPQHF.

The chain recombines TRBV5-4 with TRBJ2-5, with 14 bases matching TRBD2. Trimming at V came to 0 bases and at J to 5 bases, leaving 9 bases not matched to a gene. The CDR3 consists of 18 residues. Germline CDR1 reads SGHNT; CDR2 reads YYREEE (reference sequence). DNA of the CDR3: TGTGCCAGCAGCTTGGGGCGACTAGCGGGAGGGCCGGGGGAGACCCAGTACTTC. Translating it yields CASSLGRLAGGPGETQYF.

This chain joins TRBV15 and TRBJ2-7; either TRBD1 or TRBD2 may fit D (5 bases each). The CDR3 totals 13 residues. Germline V gene lookup returns CDR1 LNHNV and CDR2 YYDKDF (reference sequence). The germline V and J ends were trimmed by 6 bases and 0 bases, with 9 bases remaining between them. The CDR3 coding sequence is TGTGCCACCAGGGGACGGGGCTCCTACGAGCAGTACTTC. Translating it yields CATRGRGSYEQYF. The full variable domain, in which reference TRBV15 and TRBJ2-7 provide the parts outside the CDR3, is DAMVIQNPRYQVTQFGKPVTLSCSQTLNHNVMYWYQQKSSQAPKLLFHYYDKDFNNEADTPDNFQSRRPNTSFCFLDIRSPGLGDTAMYLCATRGRGSYEQYFGPGTRLTVT.

This rearrangement joins TRBV6-6 to TRBJ2-3, with unresolved D. The length of the CDR3 is 14 residues. V dropped 7 bases and J dropped 2 bases, with 13 bases sitting between them. The germline V gene has CDR1 MNHNY and CDR2 SVGAGI (reference sequence). CDR3 amino acids: CASNAVSFTDTQYF. In DNA form, the CDR3 reads TGTGCCAGCAATGCCGTAAGCTTCACAGATACGCAGTATTTT.

This clone has a single count. At the DNA level, this CDR3 is encoded by other sequences in the same sample as well. The chain couples TRBV30 to TRBJ1-1; possible D gene TRBD1, 5 bases. The CDR3 length is 12 residues. Germline V gives CDR1 GTSNPN, CDR2 SVGIG (reference sequence). Between the trimmed V and J ends, which lost 2 bases and 4 bases, there was a span of 8 bases. Written as DNA, the CDR3 is TGTGCCTGGAGTCGGGGCGGCACTGAAGCTTTCTTT. Encoded protein: CAWSRGGTEAFF. Full variable domain (rest looked up from reference TRBV30 and TRBJ1-1): SQTIHQWPATLVQPVGSPLSLECTVEGTSNPNLYWYRQAAGRGLQLLFYSVGIGQISSEVPQNLSASRPQDRQFILSSKKLLLSDSGFYLCAWSRGGTEAFFGQGTRLTVV.

This chain's CDR3 is CASSISLTLIKQPQHF. In nucleotides, the CDR3 is TGTGCCAGTAGTATTAGTCTAACTTTAATCAAACAGCCCCAGCATTTT. The V and J genes are TRBV19 and TRBJ1-5, with D uncertain. Germline V gene data show CDR1 as LNHDA and CDR2 as SQIVND (reference sequence). Trimming cost V 3 bases and J 7 bases, with 19 bases left between them. The length of the CDR3 is 16 residues. Variable domain in full (rest from reference TRBV19 and TRBJ1-5): DGGITQSPKYLFRKEGQNVTLSCEQNLNHDAMYWYRQDPGQGLRLIYYSQIVNDFQKGDIAEGYSVSREKKESFPLTVTSAQKNPTAFYLCASSISLTLIKQPQHFGDGTRLSIL.

This sequence joins TRBV5-1 and TRBJ1-2, with D hard to call. The CDR3 contains 12 residues. The germline V gene encodes CDR1 SGHRS and CDR2 YFSETQ. Trimming took off 1 base at V and 8 bases at J, with 9 bases between the two ends. DNA for the CDR3: TGCGCCAGCAGCTTGTTACCTGACGGCTACACCTTC. The encoded protein is CASSLLPDGYTF. Supplemented by reference TRBV5-1 and TRBJ1-2, the full variable domain reads KAGVTQTPRYLIKTRGQQVTLSCSPISGHRSVSWYQQTPGQGLQFLFEYFSETQRNKGNFPGRFSGRQFSNSRSEMNVSTLELGDSALYLCASSLLPDGYTFGSGTRLTVV.

V gene TRBV27 combines with J gene TRBJ2-2, with 8 bases identical to TRBD2. The V segment lost 1 base and the J segment 5 bases; nucleotides outside the gene matches: 9. The length of the CDR3 is 17 residues. Germline CDR1 MNHEY, CDR2 SMNVEV (reference sequence). The CDR3 DNA reads as TGTGCCAGCAGTTTATTTCGGGGACTAGGAAGAACCGGGGAGCTGTTTTTT. This gives the protein CASSLFRGLGRTGELFF.

The chain combines TRBV2 with TRBJ2-2, with D perhaps TRBD2 (6 bases). The CDR3 consists of 12 residues. V lost 8 bases, J lost 6 bases, and 10 bases lay in between. The germline gives CDR1 SNHLY, CDR2 FYNNEI. The CDR3 DNA is TGTGCCAGCCGGAGGGAGTCCGGGGAGCTGTTTTTT. It specifies CASRRESGELFF.